The rows below give T cell receptor beta chains drawn from one sample of a study of cytomegalovirus exposure and HLA in healthy donors. The assay was immunoSEQ multiplex PCR, and TCRdb's table has in-frame clones only and misses some. The sample has 120,000 to 150,000 clones, 80% seen once. Input material: PBMCs. The receptors were gathered from a male donor in good health and CMV-seronegative. Both conserved end residues are part of each CDR3. D genes are given only for firm matches. Clone size is shown for a subset of rows, as once, few, many or a class of expanded clone.

NA TRBJ2-7 TRBV4-1 NA TGCGCCAGCAGCCAAGACGTTGTCAAGGGGAGGAGTAACTCCTACGAGCAGTACTTC CASSQDVVKGRSNSYEQYF
many TRBJ2-7 TRBV14 NA TGTGCCAGCAGCCAAGCTCAGGGAGGCAACGAGCAGTACTTC CASSQAQGGNEQYF
NA TRBJ1-1 TRBV11-2 NA TGTGCCAGCAGCTCCGAGGGCTTTATAACTGAAGCTTTCTTT CASSSEGFITEAFF
NA TRBJ2-2 TRBV5-6 NA TGTGCCAGCAGCTCACCAACAGTAAAGCCCGGGGAGCTGTTTTTT CASSSPTVKPGELFF
NA TRBJ2-1 TRBV4-3 NA TGCGCCAGCAGCCAAGATCTAGGAGTAGTAAGCAATGAGCAGTTCTTC CASSQDLGVVSNEQFF
NA TRBJ1-2 TRBV2 NA TGTGCCAGCAGTGGGACAATATATGGCTACACCTTC CASSGTIYGYTF
NA TRBJ2-1 TRBV7-2 TRBD2 TGTGCCAGCAGCATCTCTAGCGGGGGTTACAATGAGCAGTTCTTC CASSISSGGYNEQFF
NA TRBJ1-5 TRBV27 TRBD1 TGTGCCAGCAGTGTTGGACAGGGGAGGCAGCCCCAGCATTTT CASSVGQGRQPQHF
NA TRBJ2-5 TRBV5-1 NA TGCGCCAGCAGCTCCCACCCTACAGGGCAAGAGACCCAGTACTTC CASSSHPTGQETQYF
NA TRBJ2-6 TRBV5-4 NA TGTGCCAGCAGCTCCAGTGCCTCTGGGGCCAACGTCCTGACTTTC CASSSSASGANVLTF
NA TRBJ2-7 TRBV5-4 NA TGTGCCAGCAGCTTGGGAGGCAGGGGGAGGTACGAGCAGTACTTC CASSLGGRGRYEQYF
NA TRBJ2-5 TRBV19 NA TGTGCCAGTAGTATCTACGGAGAGACCCAGTACTTC CASSIYGETQYF
NA TRBJ2-7 TRBV30 TRBD1 TGTGCCTGGACCCGTCAGACAGGGGAGCAGTACTTC CAWTRQTGEQYF
few TRBJ2-7 TRBV7-9 NA TGTGCCAGCAGCTTCCAAGAGTACGAGCAGTACTTC CASSFQEYEQYF
few TRBJ1-2 TRBV27 TRBD1 TGTGCCAGCAGTTTAAGGCCTGGGACAGCTTATGGCTACACCTTC CASSLRPGTAYGYTF
NA TRBJ2-6 TRBV5-6 TRBD1 TGTGCCAGCAGCATAGACAGGGCGGCTTTTGGGGCCAACGTCCTGACTTTC CASSIDRAAFGANVLTF
NA TRBJ2-6 TRBV29-1 NA TGCAGCGTTAACCAGGGCCCCGGGGCCAACGTCCTGACTTTC CSVNQGPGANVLTF
NA TRBJ1-1 TRBV7-9 TRBD1 TGTGCCAGCAGCGCCGACAGGGGAGCGTACACTGAAGCTTTCTTT CASSADRGAYTEAFF
NA TRBJ1-5 TRBV7-7 NA TGTGCCAGCAGCAGCCTCCAGCCCCAGCATTTT CASSSLQPQHF
NA TRBJ2-3 TRBV5-4 NA TGTGCCAGCAGCTTGAAATTTATGGTGGTGGGACAAAGGACAGATACGCAGTATTTT CASSLKFMVVGQRTDTQYF
few TRBJ1-2 TRBV18 NA TGTGCCAGCTCACCAGAATCCCAGGGAACCTATGGCTACACCTTC CASSPESQGTYGYTF
few TRBJ2-3 TRBV7-9 NA TGTGCCAGCAGCTTACGTGCAGTGGTGGATACGCAGTATTTT CASSLRAVVDTQYF
NA TRBJ2-1 TRBV28 TRBD2 TGTGCCAGCAGGTCACTAGCGGGGGGTTACAATGAGCAGTTCTTC CASRSLAGGYNEQFF
NA TRBJ1-2 TRBV4-2 NA TGTGCCAGCAGCCTACGGTCGGGGTCGGAGGACTATGGCTACACCTTC CASSLRSGSEDYGYTF
NA TRBJ2-6 TRBV5-1 NA TGCGCCAGCGGCACAGGATCTGGGGCCAACGTCCTGACTTTC CASGTGSGANVLTF
NA TRBJ1-1 TRBV30 TRBD1 TGTGCCTGGACACCGGGACAGACCCTTAACACTGAGGCTTTCTTT CAWTPGQTLNTEAFF
NA TRBJ2-5 TRBV30 TRBD2 TGTGCCTGGAGTCATACTAGCGGGGGAAAGACCCAGTACTTC CAWSHTSGGKTQYF
NA TRBJ1-4 TRBV18 NA TGTGCCAGCTCGGGGGCCTTTGCAACTAATGAAAAACTGTTTTTT CASSGAFATNEKLFF
few TRBJ1-1 TRBV6-5 NA TGTGCCAGCAGTTACCTCCAGGGTTTGACCACTGAAGCTTTCTTT CASSYLQGLTTEAFF
NA TRBJ2-7 TRBV16 TRBD1 TGTGCCAGCAGCCAAACCCCGGGGACAGAAGTCGACGAGCAGTACTTC CASSQTPGTEVDEQYF
NA TRBJ1-1 TRBV7-9 NA TGTGCCAGCAGCTTAGTGGGCAACACTGAAGCTTTCTTT CASSLVGNTEAFF
NA TRBJ2-1 TRBV7-3 NA TGTGCCAGCAGCCCGGGGGGCGGGGTCCACAATGAGCAGTTCTTC CASSPGGGVHNEQFF
NA TRBJ1-3 TRBV12-5 NA TGTGCTAGTGGTGCAACAGGGAAGTGGGGAAACACCATATATTTT CASGATGKWGNTIYF
NA TRBJ2-3 TRBV28 NA TGTGCCAGCAGTCTCTCCAGGGGCCGCACAGATACGCAGTATTTT CASSLSRGRTDTQYF
NA TRBJ1-1 TRBV19 NA TGTGCCAGTAGACCTCAGGGCAACACTGAAGCTTTCTTT CASRPQGNTEAFF
NA TRBJ1-1 TRBV11-2 NA TGTGCCAGCAGCTTAGTTCCTGGAGCCACTGAAGCTTTCTTT CASSLVPGATEAFF
NA TRBJ1-4 TRBV7-2 TRBD1 TGTGCCAGCAGCTTAGGTATCCCCAGGGGGTATGAAAAACTGTTTTTT CASSLGIPRGYEKLFF
NA TRBJ1-2 TRBV12-2 NA TGTGCAAGTCGCGTAAGCTGTCGGGACAGGATTTTC CASRVSCRDRIF
few TRBJ2-2 TRBV7-2 TRBD2 TGTGCCAGCAGCTTAGCGGTCCTAGCGGGGGGCCGCCGTGGAAACACCGGGGAGCTGTTTTTT CASSLAVLAGGRRGNTGELFF
NA TRBJ1-2 TRBV4-3 NA TGCGCCAGCAGCCCCGGACTCAGAGCTAACTATGGCTACACCTTC CASSPGLRANYGYTF
NA TRBJ2-2 TRBV4-1 TRBD2 TGCGCCAGCAGCCCTACCCTAGCGGGGGGTTCCGGGGAGCTGTTTTTT CASSPTLAGGSGELFF
NA TRBJ2-7 TRBV7-2 NA TGTGCCAGCAGCTATATGGGACTCCGGATTGGTGTGGAGCAGTACTTC CASSYMGLRIGVEQYF
NA TRBJ1-2 TRBV7-9 NA TGTGCCAGCAGCACCCCCGGGACAACCTCGGGCGGCTACACCTTC CASSTPGTTSGGYTF
NA TRBJ2-7 TRBV21-1 NA TGTGCCAGCAGGTCGGGACAGGGGCTATACGAGCAGTACTTC CASRSGQGLYEQYF
NA TRBJ1-3 TRBV13 NA TGTGCCAGCAGCCCCTACAGGGTATCGCCCGGAAACACCATATATTTT CASSPYRVSPGNTIYF
NA TRBJ2-7 TRBV9 TRBD1 TGTGCCAGCAGCGTAACGGGACAGGGGGGGTACGAGCAGTACTTC CASSVTGQGGYEQYF
NA TRBJ1-3 TRBV30 NA TGTGCCTGGAGTAGACAGGGAAACACCATATATTTT CAWSRQGNTIYF
once TRBJ2-3 TRBV20-1 NA TGCAGTGCCAATCAGGGAAGGACGCAGTATTTT CSANQGRTQYF
few TRBJ1-2 TRBV28 NA TGTGCCAGCAGTCCCCGGGGGAGGACGGGCTACACCTTC CASSPRGRTGYTF
once TRBJ1-1 TRBV6-5 NA TGTGCCACCTACTTCAGGGGACACACTGAAGCTTTCTTT CATYFRGHTEAFF
NA TRBJ2-5 TRBV7-9 NA TGTGCCAGCAGCCTGAACAGGGCCCGAAAAGGGGAGACCCAGTACTTC CASSLNRARKGETQYF
NA TRBJ2-3 TRBV28 NA TGTGCCAGCAGCCACAGAGCCGGGGTCACAGATACGCAGTATTTT CASSHRAGVTDTQYF